This TCR beta chain was sequenced during a study of cytomegalovirus exposure and HLA in healthy donors. Study-level findings and limits: Later work found most CMV-associated TCR beta chains apparently HLA-restricted. Rarity held for most TCR sequences, but there were some public TCRs that occurred in many donors.

Looked up from germline, CDR1 is MNHNS and CDR2 is SASEGT. Trimming cost V 1 base and J 7 bases, with 11 bases left between them. The CDR3 covers 14 residues. The study ran its PCR with 60 Vbeta and 13 Jbeta primers. Clones were read by immunoSEQ multiplex PCR, and TCRdb kept only the in-frame ones, dropping some. The sample has some 98,000 clones, more than 60% seen once. Donors were nominally healthy when sampled, though unrecorded immune exposures were likely. Of note for this clone: Its specificity is unknown.

This chain joins TRBV6-1 and TRBJ2-1; D possibly corresponds to TRBD2 (5 bases). Sequenced sample: PBMCs. The clonotype was recovered from a man aged 50 or older in good health and CMV-seronegative. The CDR3: CASSEGLAANEQFF. For the CDR3, the DNA is TGTGCCAGCAGTGAAGGTCTAGCTGCGAATGAGCAGTTCTTC.